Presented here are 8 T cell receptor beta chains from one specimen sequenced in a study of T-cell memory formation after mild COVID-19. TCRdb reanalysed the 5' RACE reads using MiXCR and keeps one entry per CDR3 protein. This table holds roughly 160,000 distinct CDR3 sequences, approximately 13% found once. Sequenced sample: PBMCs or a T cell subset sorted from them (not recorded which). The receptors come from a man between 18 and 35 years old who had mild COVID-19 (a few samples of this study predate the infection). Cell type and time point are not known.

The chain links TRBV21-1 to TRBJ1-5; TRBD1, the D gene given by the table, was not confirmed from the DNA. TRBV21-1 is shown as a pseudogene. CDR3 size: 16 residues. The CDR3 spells CASSKAPGAGNQPQHF. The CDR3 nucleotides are TGTGCCAGCAGCAAAGCGCCAGGGGCCGGCAATCAGCCCCAGCATTTT.

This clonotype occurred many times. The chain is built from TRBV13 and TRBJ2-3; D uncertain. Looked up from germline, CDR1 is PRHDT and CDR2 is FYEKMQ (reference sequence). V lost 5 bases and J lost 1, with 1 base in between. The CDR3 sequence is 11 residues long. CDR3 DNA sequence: TGTGCCAGCAGCCGCACAGATACGCAGTATTTT. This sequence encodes CASSRTDTQYF.

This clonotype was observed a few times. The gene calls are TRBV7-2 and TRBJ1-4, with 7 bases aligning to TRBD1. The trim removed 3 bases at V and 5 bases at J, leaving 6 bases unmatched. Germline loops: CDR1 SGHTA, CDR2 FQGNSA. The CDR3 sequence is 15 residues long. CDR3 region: CASSLPDRRNEKLFF. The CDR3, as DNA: TGTGCCAGCAGCTTGCCGGACAGGAGGAATGAAAAACTGTTTTTT.

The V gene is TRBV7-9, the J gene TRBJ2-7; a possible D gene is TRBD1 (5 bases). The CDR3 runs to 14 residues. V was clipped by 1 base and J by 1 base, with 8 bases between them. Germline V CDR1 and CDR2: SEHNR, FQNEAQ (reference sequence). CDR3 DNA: TGTGCCAGCAGCTTAGTTCGACAGTCCTACGAGCAGTACTTC. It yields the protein CASSLVRQSYEQYF.

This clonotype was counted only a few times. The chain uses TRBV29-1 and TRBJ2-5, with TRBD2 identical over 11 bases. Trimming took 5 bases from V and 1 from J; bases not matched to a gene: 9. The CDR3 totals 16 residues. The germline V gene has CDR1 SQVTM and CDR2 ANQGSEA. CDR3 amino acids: CSVRPYLAGGQETQYF. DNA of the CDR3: TGCAGCGTTCGTCCCTACCTAGCGGGGGGCCAAGAGACCCAGTACTTC.

CDR3 in amino acids: CASSLGQGVTGELFF. The CDR3 nucleotides read TGCGCCAGCAGCTTGGGACAGGGGGTCACCGGGGAGCTGTTTTTT. The chain combines TRBV5-1 with TRBJ2-2; 9 bases fit TRBD1. V dropped 0 bases and J dropped 4; count of bases not matched to a gene: 1. Per germline, CDR1 SGHRS and CDR2 YFSETQ. This CDR3 has 15 residues.

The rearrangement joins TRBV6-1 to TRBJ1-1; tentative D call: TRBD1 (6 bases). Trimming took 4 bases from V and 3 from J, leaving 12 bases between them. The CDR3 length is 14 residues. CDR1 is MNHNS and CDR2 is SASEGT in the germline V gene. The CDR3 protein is CASSARQADTEAFF. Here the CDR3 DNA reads TGTGCCAGCAGTGCGAGACAGGCCGACACTGAAGCTTTCTTT.

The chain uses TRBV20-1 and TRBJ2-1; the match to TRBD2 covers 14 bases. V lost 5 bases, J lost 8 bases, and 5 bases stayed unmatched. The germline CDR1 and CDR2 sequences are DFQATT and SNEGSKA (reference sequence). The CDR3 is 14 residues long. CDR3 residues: CSALRLAGGHEQFF. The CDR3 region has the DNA TGCAGTGCTCTACGACTAGCGGGGGGGCATGAGCAGTTCTTC.